The 32 T cell receptor beta chains listed next were all sequenced from one sample in a study of molecular identifiers for immune sequencing clone quantification. TCRdb re-called the PCR reads with MiXCR, one entry per CDR3 protein. The table has hundreds of thousands of distinct CDR3 sequences, roughly 24% seen once. The sequenced sample consisted of naive CD8+ T cells from blood, with Jurkat cell RNA spiked in. The subset was: FACS-sorted CD8+CD4-CCR7+CD45RA+ naive T cells. These receptors were obtained from a human donor in good health. Some libraries in this study had Jurkat cell RNA spiked in.

Only a few counts were recorded for this clonotype. Here the CDR3 reads CAISETGYTDTQYF. DNA of the CDR3: TGTGCCATCAGTGAGACCGGCTACACAGATACGCAGTATTTT. The gene calls are TRBV10-3 and TRBJ2-3; no clear D gene. The CDR3 is made up of 14 amino acids. CDR1 is ENHRY, CDR2 SYGVKD, per germline. V lost 2 bases, J lost 2 bases, and 8 bases lay in between.

This clonotype was found many times. This chain links TRBV4-3 with TRBJ2-7, with unresolved D. Trimming shortened V by 4 bases and J by 4 bases, and 11 bases separated the two germline ends. This CDR3 has 13 amino acids. The germline V gene encodes CDR1 LGHNA and CDR2 YSLEER. CDR3 sequence: CASSPGWGYEQYF. The CDR3 bases are TGCGCCAGCAGCCCCGGGTGGGGTTACGAGCAGTACTTC.

A note on this clonotype: Since the CDR3 does not end with the conserved phenylalanine or tryptophan, this likely comes from a read error. This sequence joins TRBV30 and TRBJ2-1; no clear D. V lost 3 bases and J 8 bases, leaving 11 bases between the germline ends. Germline CDR1 is GTSNPN and CDR2 is SVGIG (reference sequence). This CDR3 is built from 12 residues. CDR3: CAWSGSSYEQFL. Here the CDR3 DNA reads TGTGCCTGGAGCGGTAGTTCATATGAGCAGTTCCTC.

Remarks on this clonotype: This may be a read error, as it is one base from a much larger clone. V and J are TRBV10-2 and TRBJ1-5; D unresolved. Germline CDR1 WSHSY, CDR2 SAAADI. CDR3 length equals 14 residues. CDR3 region: CASNDGRSNQPRHF. The CDR3 DNA reads as TGCGCCAGCAATGACGGACGGAGCAATCAGCCCCGGCATTTT.

This clonotype was counted a few times. This chain links TRBV5-1 with TRBJ2-3; 16 positions agree with TRBD2. CDR1 is SGHRS and CDR2 is YFSETQ in the germline V gene. CDR3 size: 18 residues. The trim removed 6 bases at V and 4 bases at J, leaving 11 bases unmatched. The CDR3 nucleotides read TGCGCCAGCACGGGACTAGCGGGGGGGCCGGGGGGACCAGATACGCAGTATTTT. This translates into CASTGLAGGPGGPDTQYF.

This clonotype was recorded at least ten times. The V gene is TRBV5-1, the J gene TRBJ2-3, with D unclear. CDR1 SGHRS and CDR2 YFSETQ come from the germline V gene. The CDR3 covers 15 residues. V lost 4 bases and J 1 base, leaving 13 bases between the germline ends. The CDR3, as DNA: TGCGCCAGCAGCCGACGAGGAGACCGCACAGATACGCAGTATTTT. Translated: CASSRRGDRTDTQYF.

The sample holds many counts of this clonotype. V usage is TRBV20-1 and J usage is TRBJ1-1; D not resolved. Trimming cost V 5 bases and J 5 bases, with 15 bases left between them. The CDR3 runs 13 residues. Germline values: CDR1 DFQATT, CDR2 SNEGSKA (reference sequence). The CDR3 reads CSAPGLYETEAFF. For the CDR3, the DNA is TGCAGTGCTCCGGGCCTGTACGAAACTGAAGCTTTCTTT.

This clonotype was recorded at least ten times. V gene TRBV13 combines with J gene TRBJ2-3; D perhaps matches TRBD1 (6 bases). The CDR3 extends over 14 amino acids. Trimming removed 5 bases from V and 4 bases from J, with 13 bases in between. Germline V gene sequence: CDR1 PRHDT, CDR2 FYEKMQ (reference sequence). This chain's CDR3 is CASSTTGFADTQYF. CDR3 coding DNA: TGTGCCAGCAGCACAACAGGGTTTGCAGATACGCAGTATTTT.

On this clonotype itself: A read error may be the cause here, since a much bigger clone is one base away. CDR3 sequence: CASSPLRGTTQHF. CDR3 nucleotides: TGTGCCAGCAGCCCGCTCAGGGGCACGACCCAGCATTTT. The chain carries TRBV5-3 and TRBJ1-5, with a possible D match to TRBD1 (6 bases). TRBV5-3 is designated an ORF whose function remains uncertain. The V end lost 8 bases, the J end lost 11 bases, and 20 bases lay between the germline ends. The CDR3 is 13 amino acids.

This clonotype was seen repeatedly, ten times or more. The chain recombines TRBV29-1 with TRBJ1-1, with D possibly being TRBD1 (5 bases). CDR1 and CDR2 from the germline V gene are SQVTM and ANQGSEA. CDR3 length: 10 amino acids. The ends were cut back, 7 bases at V and 8 bases at J, with 11 bases in the middle. The CDR3 here is CSAGTSEAFF. CDR3 nucleotides: TGCAGCGCAGGGACTTCAGAAGCTTTCTTT. Looking up the rest from reference TRBV29-1 and TRBJ1-1 gives the full variable domain: SAVISQKPSRDICQRGTSLTIQCQVDSQVTMMFWYRQQPGQSLTLIATANQGSEATYESGFVIDKFPISRPNLTFSTLTVSNMSPEDSSIYLCSAGTSEAFFGQGTRLTVV.

Concerning this clonotype: A much larger clone differs from this one at a single base, so this may be a read error. This chain uses TRBV6-5 with TRBJ2-5, with D unresolved. V was cut by 5 bases and J by 0 bases, with 13 bases left in between. From germline, CDR1 is MNHEY and CDR2 SVGAGI. CDR3 length equals 15 residues. In nucleotides, the CDR3 is TGTGCCAGCAGTCCGTATTCAGGCTACCAAGAGACCCAGTACTTC. Encoded protein: CASSPYSGYQETQYF.

This clonotype has a count of ten or more. V usage is TRBV2 and J usage is TRBJ2-6; D gene ambiguous. The CDR3 loop spans 12 amino acids. V was pared by 7 bases and J by 4 bases, with 5 bases between. Germline CDR1 is SNHLY and CDR2 is FYNNEI. CDR3: CASISGANVLTF. CDR3 DNA: TGTGCCAGCATTTCCGGGGCCAACGTCCTGACTTTC.

V usage is TRBV11-2 and J usage is TRBJ2-1, with TRBD2 matching over 7 bases. CDR1 is SGHAT and CDR2 is FQNNGV in the germline V gene. This CDR3 has 16 amino acids. V lost 1 base to trimming and J lost 0 bases; unmatched junction nucleotides: 3. The CDR3 loop reads CASSLVPGGSYNEQFF. CDR3 bases: TGTGCCAGCAGCTTAGTACCGGGGGGCTCCTACAATGAGCAGTTCTTC.

Ten or more counts support this clonotype. V gene TRBV6-5 combines with J gene TRBJ2-1, with a tentative D call TRBD1 (6 bases). V gave up 5 bases and J gave up 4 bases, with 9 bases separating them. The CDR3 runs to 13 residues. The germline V gene encodes CDR1 MNHEY and CDR2 SVGAGI. As DNA, the CDR3 is TGTGCCAGCAGTCCGGGACAATACAATGAGCAGTTCTTC. Residues: CASSPGQYNEQFF.

Details on this clonotype: Germline and junction disagree at one end, which may indicate a read error. The chain is built from TRBV6-5 and TRBJ1-5, with D perhaps TRBD1 (6 bases). Germline-derived CDR1 and CDR2 are MNHEY and SVGAGI. CDR3 length: 13 residues. This CDR3 is CASSTGSNPPPHF. As DNA, the CDR3 is TGTGCCAGCAGCACAGGGAGCAATCCGCCCCCGCATTTT.

This clonotype was seen a few times. This chain joins TRBV11-2 and TRBJ2-4, with unresolved D. V lost 0 bases to trimming and J lost 5 bases, with 8 bases between them. The V gene's germline CDR1 is SGHAT and CDR2 FQNNGV. This CDR3 has 14 residues. CDR3 in amino acids: CASSLDGSQNIQYF. In DNA form, the CDR3 reads TGTGCCAGCAGCTTAGATGGGTCCCAAAACATTCAGTACTTC. The full variable domain, rest sourced from reference TRBV11-2 and TRBJ2-4, is EAGVAQSPRYKIIEKRQSVAFWCNPISGHATLYWYQQILGQGPKLLIQFQNNGVVDDSQLPKDRFSAERLKGVDSTLKIQPAKLEDSAVYLCASSLDGSQNIQYFGAGTRLSVL.

The chain has TRBV4-1 and TRBJ2-7; D possibly corresponds to TRBD1 (6 bases). The CDR3 is made up of 16 amino acids. Trimming removed 0 bases from V and 2 bases from J, with 14 bases in between. Germline CDR1 reads MGHRA; CDR2 reads YSYEKL. The CDR3 region has the DNA TGCGCCAGCAGCCAAGAGGGACACCCAAACCCCTACGAGCAGTACTTC. Residues: CASSQEGHPNPYEQYF.

This chain uses TRBV11-3 with TRBJ2-1; TRBD1 aligns across 7 bases. Germline-derived CDR1 and CDR2 are SGHNT and YENEEA. The CDR3 is made up of 14 amino acids. After removal of 5 bases from V and 3 bases from J, the junction contained 4 bases not matched to a gene. As DNA, the CDR3 is TGTGCCAGCAGCGACCGGGACAGCTACAATGAGCAGTTCTTC. This sequence encodes CASSDRDSYNEQFF.

The DNA for the CDR3 is TGTGCCAGCGCCACGGGTTTCGAAGAGACCCAGTACTTC. Amino acid sequence: CASATGFEETQYF. V gene TRBV7-9 combines with J gene TRBJ2-5; no definite D call. The CDR3 totals 13 residues. V dropped 8 bases and J dropped 3 bases, with 13 bases sitting between them. From germline, CDR1 is SEHNR and CDR2 FQNEAQ (reference sequence).

This clonotype was seen more than once but under ten times. V is TRBV20-1 and J is TRBJ2-3; D is unclear. The germline CDR1 and CDR2 sequences are DFQATT and SNEGSKA (reference sequence). Trimming left V 3 bases short and J 2 bases short, with 9 bases between. The CDR3 has 13 amino acids. The DNA of the CDR3 is TGCAGTGCTAGCCACCTTGTCACAGATACGCAGTATTTT. As protein: CSASHLVTDTQYF.

The V gene is TRBV19, the J gene TRBJ2-2; possible D gene TRBD1, 6 bases. The CDR3 consists of 17 residues. With 3 bases removed from V and 5 bases from J, the gap between germline ends came to 19 bases. Germline V gene data show CDR1 as LNHDA and CDR2 as SQIVND (reference sequence). The CDR3 coding sequence is TGTGCCAGTAGTATGGCGGCAGGGGATCTCCCAACCGGGGAGCTGTTTTTT. Translation gives CASSMAAGDLPTGELFF.

Ten or more counts support this clonotype. The chain uses TRBV29-1 and TRBJ2-1, with 11 bases aligning to TRBD1. Germline-derived CDR1 and CDR2 are SQVTM and ANQGSEA. CDR3 length equals 13 residues. J was trimmed by 9 bases and V by 5 bases; bases with no gene match: 6. In DNA, the CDR3 is TGCAGCGTTTGGGACAGGGGGTCCGGTGAGCAGTTCTTC. It codes for CSVWDRGSGEQFF.

V is TRBV7-9 and J is TRBJ1-1; a possible D gene is TRBD1 (6 bases). V was pared by 10 bases and J by 0 bases, with 9 bases between. Germline assignment: CDR1 SEHNR and CDR2 FQNEAQ (reference sequence). CDR3 length: 12 residues. The CDR3 loop is CANRDLNTEAFF. For the CDR3, the DNA is TGTGCCAACAGGGATCTGAACACTGAAGCTTTCTTT.

This clonotype was recorded at least ten times. This chain connects TRBV20-1 to TRBJ2-2; possible D gene TRBD2, 5 bases. Trimming cost V 1 base and J 3 bases, with 12 bases left between them. The CDR3 has 15 amino acids. Germline V gene data show CDR1 as DFQATT and CDR2 as SNEGSKA (reference sequence). The chain's CDR3 is CSARVARGYTGELFF. CDR3 in DNA: TGCAGTGCTAGAGTCGCACGGGGATACACCGGGGAGCTGTTTTTT.

There are a few counts of this clonotype. The V call is TRBV6-2 or TRBV6-3, the J call TRBJ2-7; TRBD2 aligns across 14 bases. The CDR3 has 15 amino acids. Germline V gene lookup returns CDR1 MNHEY and CDR2 SVGEGT. J gave up 5 bases and V 6 bases, and 6 bases lay outside the gene matches. The CDR3 region is CASSSPGLAGDEQYF. The CDR3 nucleotides read TGTGCCAGCAGCTCTCCGGGACTAGCGGGGGACGAGCAGTACTTC.

Comment on this clonotype: A clone one base away is much larger, so this may be a read error. J is TRBJ1-3 and V is TRBV7-9; TRBD1 matches at 8 bases. Germline loops: CDR1 SEHNR, CDR2 FQNEAQ (reference sequence). The CDR3 has 17 amino acids. The V gene end was trimmed by 5 bases and the J gene end by 5 bases; junction bases not matched to a gene: 14. In DNA, the CDR3 is TGTGCCAGCAGCCCCCGGACAGGGACGGAACCTAGAAACACCATATATTTT. It specifies CASSPRTGTEPRNTIYF.

As for this clonotype: Compared with germline, one end of the junction differs, possibly owing to a read error. The chain employs TRBV6-2 or TRBV6-3 and TRBJ1-1; D gene uncertain. The CDR3 contains 16 residues. Germline V gene data show CDR1 as MNHEY and CDR2 as SVGEGT. In DNA form, the CDR3 reads TGTGCCAGCAGTTACGGGGAAAAAGCGGTGAACTCTGAAGCTTTCTTT. As protein: CASSYGEKAVNSEAFF.

The chain links TRBV10-3 to TRBJ2-5, with D tentatively TRBD1 (5 bases). This CDR3 contains 14 residues. Germline CDR1 reads ENHRY; CDR2 reads SYGVKD. V was trimmed by 6 bases and J by 2 bases, leaving 13 bases between them. CDR3 in amino acids: CAIRRQSSQETQYF. CDR3 bases: TGTGCCATCAGAAGACAGTCTTCGCAAGAGACCCAGTACTTC.

This chain connects TRBV7-9 to TRBJ1-2, with 7 bases matching TRBD1. The CDR3 spans 15 residues. The ends lost 4 bases at V and 3 bases at J; junction bases unmatched: 8. The V gene's germline CDR1 is SEHNR and CDR2 FQNEAQ (reference sequence). The DNA of the CDR3 is TGTGCCAGCAGCTCCCACGTCGGGACAGACTATGGCTACACCTTC. It yields the protein CASSSHVGTDYGYTF. Full variable domain (outside the CDR3, taken from reference TRBV7-9 and TRBJ1-2): DTGVSQNPRHKITKRGQNVTFRCDPISEHNRLYWYRQTLGQGPEFLTYFQNEAQLEKSRLLSDRFSAERPKGSFSTLEIQRTEQGDSAMYLCASSSHVGTDYGYTFGSGTRLTVV.

The chain carries TRBV27 and TRBJ1-4; D call uncertain. V was clipped by 3 bases and J by 7 bases, with 9 bases between them. The CDR3 contains 13 residues. Germline V gives CDR1 MNHEY, CDR2 SMNVEV (reference sequence). DNA of the CDR3: TGTGCCAGCAGTTTCTATCCCAGTGAAAAACTGTTTTTT. This codes for CASSFYPSEKLFF.

This clonotype was observed many times. The chain carries TRBV12-5 and TRBJ1-1, with a tentative D call TRBD1 (5 bases). The length of the CDR3 is 16 residues. The V gene lost 2 bases and the J gene lost 1 base, with 14 bases spanning the gap. Germline assignment: CDR1 LGHNT and CDR2 FRNRAP. CDR3 sequence: CASGLTSSGQNTEAFF. In DNA, the CDR3 is TGTGCTAGTGGTTTGACCTCTTCAGGGCAGAACACTGAAGCTTTCTTT.

Points on this clonotype: This may come from a read error, since a much larger clone is one base off. The chain combines TRBV6-5 with TRBJ1-1; D might be TRBD1 (6 bases). The length of the CDR3 is 13 residues. Germline loops: CDR1 MNHEY, CDR2 SVGAGI. Here the CDR3 reads CASSRTGSAEALF. Here the CDR3 DNA reads TGTGCCAGCAGTCGTACAGGGAGCGCTGAAGCTCTCTTT.